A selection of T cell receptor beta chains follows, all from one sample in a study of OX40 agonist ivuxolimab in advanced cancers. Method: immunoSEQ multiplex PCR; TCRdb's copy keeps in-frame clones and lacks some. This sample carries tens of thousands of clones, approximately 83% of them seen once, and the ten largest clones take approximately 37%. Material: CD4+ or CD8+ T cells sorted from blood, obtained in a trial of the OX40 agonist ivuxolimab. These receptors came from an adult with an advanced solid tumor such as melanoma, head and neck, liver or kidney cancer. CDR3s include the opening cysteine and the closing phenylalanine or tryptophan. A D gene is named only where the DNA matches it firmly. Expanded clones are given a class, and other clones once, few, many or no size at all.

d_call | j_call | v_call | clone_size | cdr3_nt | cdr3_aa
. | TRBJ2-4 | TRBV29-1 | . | TGCAGCGTTGATGGGGGCAAAAACATTCAGTACTTC | CSVDGGKNIQYF
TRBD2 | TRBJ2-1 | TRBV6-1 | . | TGTGCCAGCAGTGAAGGTAGCGGGGGGGCAGGCCTCTCCAATGAGCAGTTCTTC | CASSEGSGGAGLSNEQFF
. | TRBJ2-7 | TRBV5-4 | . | TGTGCCAGCAGCCCCGTCCGGGGCATTGACGAGCAGTACTTC | CASSPVRGIDEQYF
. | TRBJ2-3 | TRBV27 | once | TGTGCCAGCAGTTTTCTGCGGTCAACAGATACGCAGTATTTT | CASSFLRSTDTQYF
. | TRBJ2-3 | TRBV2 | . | TGTGCCAGCAGCGGACTGGCAGATACGCAGTATTTT | CASSGLADTQYF
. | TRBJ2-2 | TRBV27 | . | TGTGCCAGCAGATTTACTAGAATTAGGAACACCGGGGAGCTGTTTTTT | CASRFTRIRNTGELFF
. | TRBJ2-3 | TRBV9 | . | TGTGCCAGCAGCGTAGTGGGCTCTAGCACAGATACGCAGTATTTT | CASSVVGSSTDTQYF
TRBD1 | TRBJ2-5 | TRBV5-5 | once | TGTGCCAGCAGTTACGGGACAGGGCCGGAGACCCAGTACTTC | CASSYGTGPETQYF
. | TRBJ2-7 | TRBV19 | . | TGTGCCAGTACCCCTAGCAAGGGAATATATACCTACGAGCAGTACTTC | CASTPSKGIYTYEQYF
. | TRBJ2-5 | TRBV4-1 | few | TGCGCCAGCAGCGCCCAAGAGACCCAGTACTTC | CASSAQETQYF
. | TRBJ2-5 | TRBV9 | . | TGTGCCAGCAGCGTAGGGGGAAACCAAGAGACCCAGTACTTC | CASSVGGNQETQYF
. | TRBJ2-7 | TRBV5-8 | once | TGTGCCAGCAGCTTGGTGTCAGGGCTTACCTACGAGCAGTACTTC | CASSLVSGLTYEQYF
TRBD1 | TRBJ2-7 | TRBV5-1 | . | TGCGCCAGCAGGTTTCGGGACAGCCCGGGTGAGCAGTACTTC | CASRFRDSPGEQYF
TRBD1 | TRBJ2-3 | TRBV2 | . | TGTGCCAGCCCTCGGACAGGGGACACGACAGATACGCAGTATTTT | CASPRTGDTTDTQYF
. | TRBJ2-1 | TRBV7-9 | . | TGTGCCAGCAGCTCTCAGGGGTATGAGCAGTTCTTC | CASSSQGYEQFF
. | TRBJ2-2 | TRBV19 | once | TGTGCCGTAGCAGACAGATACACCGGGGAGCTGTTTTTT | CAVADRYTGELFF
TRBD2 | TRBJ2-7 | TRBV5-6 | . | TGTGCCAGCAGCTTGTACCTAGCGGGGGACTCCTACGAGCAGTACTTC | CASSLYLAGDSYEQYF
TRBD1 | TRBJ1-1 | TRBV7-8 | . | TGTGCCAGCAGCTTACTGACAGGGCTGATCACTGAAGCTTTCTTT | CASSLLTGLITEAFF
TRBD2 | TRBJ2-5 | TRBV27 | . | TGTGCCAGCAGTTTAGGGAGGGTACAAGAGACCCAGTACTTC | CASSLGRVQETQYF